A single T cell receptor beta chain is shown here with its context. These data are taken from a study of blood T cell repertoires in COVID-19. Study information: Samples of COVID-19 (acute and convalescent) were obtained from the United States, Italy and Spain. The cDNA or gDNA used as material had been derived from T cells, B-cell-depleted T cells, or PBMCs.

Per the study methods: Estimation of nucleated cell counts was performed using reference gene primer amplification. Clones were sequenced by immunoSEQ multiplex PCR, and TCRdb holds only the in-frame ones, with some missing. The V and J calls and clone size are taken from that table; D and trimming were inferred from the DNA. The sample records 110,000 to 150,000 clones, 80% to 85% being singletons. This CDR3 spans 14 amino acids. Trimming took 9 bases from V and 3 from J; bases not matched to a gene: 2. CDR1 and CDR2 (germline): KGHDR, SFDVKD. The V call is TRBV24-1, the J call TRBJ2-2; 11 bases are a match to TRBD1. Sequenced: peripheral blood. The source is a human donor in a cohort sampled during active COVID-19. The CDR3 sequence: CATGDRGDTGELFF. The CDR3 region has the DNA TGTGCCACCGGGGACAGGGGGGACACCGGGGAGCTGTTTTTT.